This T cell receptor beta chain originates from a study of regulatory T cells in long-lasting Graves disease. Trimming took off 0 bases at V and 3 bases at J, with 17 bases between the two ends. Germline V lookup: CDR1 PRHDT, CDR2 FYEKMQ (reference sequence). CDR3 length: 17 residues. Regarding time point: persistent/refractory GD, antithyroid drugs over 5 years with positive TRAb. Making the TCR library involved RNA that had been extracted from PBMCs. Broader study findings: Accuracy could have been hurt by small sample size.

This clonotype has ten or more counts. Antigen: not known. Investigators prepared the TCR beta libraries by applying iRepertoire HTBI primers and Arm-PCR of CDR3 regions. Using its own MiXCR run on the multiplex PCR reads, TCRdb lists one record per CDR3 protein. This sample carries about 470,000 distinct CDR3 sequences, less than 25% of them seen once, and the ten largest clones take over 7.5%. Sequenced here: peripheral blood mononuclear cells (PBMCs), sampled when the disease was refractory, from a patient treated with antithyroid drugs. This chain joins TRBV13 and TRBJ1-1; D is undetermined. The clonotype originates from a female donor with Graves disease. CDR3 in DNA: TGTGCCAGCAGCTTAGGCAAAATGGGGTGGGAGGACACTGAAGCTTTCTTT. It encodes CASSLGKMGWEDTEAFF. The full variable domain, completed using reference TRBV13 and TRBJ1-1, is AAGVIQSPRHLIKEKRETATLKCYPIPRHDTVYWYQQGPGQDPQFLISFYEKMQSDKGSIPDRFSAQQFSDYHSELNMSSLELGDSALYFCASSLGKMGWEDTEAFFGQGTRLTVV.